This passage covers 24 T cell receptor beta chains from one sample sequenced in a study of T cell repertoires in cytomegalovirus infection. Each CDR3 protein gets one entry after TCRdb re-called the reads with MiXCR. The sample has about 830,000 distinct CDR3 sequences, about 30% seen once. Their cognate antigens are unknown. The sample in question was cultured CD8+ T cells from PBMCs, obtained from culture after CMV antigen stimulation. These receptors were collected from a human donor in good health (CMV status not recorded). Some clones in this sample may be carry-over from other donors' samples.

The J gene is TRBJ2-1, the V gene TRBV7-9, with unresolved D. The length of the CDR3 is 13 residues. V lost 5 bases, J lost 4 bases, and 9 bases lay in between. CDR1 and CDR2 from the germline V gene are SEHNR and FQNEAQ (reference sequence). The CDR3 spells CASSPPKYNEQFF. The CDR3 region has the DNA TGTGCCAGCAGCCCCCCTAAGTACAATGAGCAGTTCTTC. The full variable domain, its missing parts supplied by reference TRBV7-9 and TRBJ2-1, is DTGVSQNPRHKITKRGQNVTFRCDPISEHNRLYWYRQTLGQGPEFLTYFQNEAQLEKSRLLSDRFSAERPKGSFSTLEIQRTEQGDSAMYLCASSPPKYNEQFFGPGTRLTVL.

The CDR3 bases are TGTGCCAGTAGTATAAGCGGGGGGAAACCCAACAATGAGCAGTTCTTC. Amino acids: CASSISGGKPNNEQFF. The chain has TRBV19 and TRBJ2-1; TRBD2 matches at 9 bases. Per the germline V gene, CDR1 is LNHDA and CDR2 is SQIVND (reference sequence). The V and J ends lost 2 bases and 5 bases, in that order; junction bases with no gene match: 7. This CDR3 has 16 amino acids. Filled out from reference TRBV19 and TRBJ2-1, the complete variable domain reads DGGITQSPKYLFRKEGQNVTLSCEQNLNHDAMYWYRQDPGQGLRLIYYSQIVNDFQKGDIAEGYSVSREKKESFPLTVTSAQKNPTAFYLCASSISGGKPNNEQFFGPGTRLTVL.

The chain joins TRBV11-3 to TRBJ2-1; 7 bases map to TRBD1. The CDR3 spans 17 residues. Losses at the gene ends were 5 bases for V and 3 bases for J; bases not matched to a gene: 13. Germline CDR1 is SGHNT and CDR2 is YENEEA. CDR3 in amino acids: CASSPDSDRNYYNEQFF. The DNA for the CDR3 is TGTGCCAGCAGCCCCGATTCGGACAGGAATTACTACAATGAGCAGTTCTTC.

The gene calls are TRBV18 and TRBJ2-2, with a tentative D call TRBD1 (5 bases). This CDR3 is built from 14 residues. Trimming took off 4 bases at V and 4 bases at J, with 10 bases between the two ends. In germline, CDR1 is KGHSH, CDR2 LQKENI. For the CDR3, the DNA is TGTGCCAGCTCACGCGACAGCTTCACCGGGGAGCTGTTTTTT. It translates to CASSRDSFTGELFF. Full variable domain (missing parts from reference TRBV18 and TRBJ2-2): NAGVMQNPRHLVRRRGQEARLRCSPMKGHSHVYWYRQLPEEGLKFMVYLQKENIIDESGMPKERFSAEFPKEGPSILRIQQVVRGDSAAYFCASSRDSFTGELFFGEGSRLTVL.

The table lists this clonotype with a few counts. CDR3 nucleotide sequence: TGTGCCAGCAGCTCACTCCGGGACAGGGGCTTCAACTATGGCTACACCTTC. Its translation: CASSSLRDRGFNYGYTF. The chain couples TRBV7-9 to TRBJ1-2; 10 bases map to TRBD1. Germline values: CDR1 SEHNR, CDR2 FQNEAQ (reference sequence). The CDR3 has 17 amino acids. The V gene end was trimmed by 4 bases and the J gene end by 2 bases; junction bases not matched to a gene: 10.

This clonotype was counted at least ten times. V and J are TRBV7-2 and TRBJ1-5; TRBD1 matches 9 bases. Germline V lookup: CDR1 SGHTA, CDR2 FQGNSA. The CDR3 sequence is 15 residues long. With 5 bases clipped from V and 5 bases from J, the junction kept 7 bases outside the gene matches. The CDR3 DNA sequence: TGTGCCAGCAGCCCACCGGGACAGGGCCATCAGCCCCAGCATTTT. Encoded protein: CASSPPGQGHQPQHF.

The J gene is TRBJ1-5, the V gene TRBV6-1, with unresolved D. Germline assignment: CDR1 MNHNS and CDR2 SASEGT. The CDR3 length is 12 residues. The V end lost 6 bases, the J end lost 9 bases, and 12 bases lay between the germline ends. CDR3 nucleotides: TGTGCCAGCAGCCCGAACGGACGGCCCCAGCATTTT. It encodes CASSPNGRPQHF.

Remarks on this clonotype: The germline gene is not matched at one end of the junction; a read error may be the cause. The V call is TRBV4-1, the J call TRBJ2-3; D might be TRBD1 or TRBD2, each matching 5 bases. The CDR3 length is 17 residues. The germline CDR1 and CDR2 sequences are MGHRA and YSYEKL. CDR3 DNA sequence: TGTGCCAGCACCGCATTTGAGGGGACCGCAGGCACAGATACGCAGTATTTT. It is translated as CASTAFEGTAGTDTQYF.

A few counts support this clonotype. CDR3 protein: CASSIAYRAGTEAFF. In DNA, the CDR3 is TGTGCCAGTAGTATAGCTTACAGGGCCGGTACTGAAGCTTTCTTT. The chain couples TRBV19 to TRBJ1-1, with a tentative D call TRBD1 (6 bases). This CDR3 is built from 15 residues. Trimming shortened V by 1 base and J by 5 bases, and 14 bases separated the two germline ends. CDR1 and CDR2 from the germline V gene are LNHDA and SQIVND (reference sequence).

In its sample, this clonotype was seen many times. V usage is TRBV5-5 and J usage is TRBJ2-1; D ambiguous. Looked up from germline, CDR1 is SGHKS and CDR2 is YYEKEE (reference sequence). The germline V and J ends were trimmed by 4 bases and 2 bases, with 4 bases remaining between them. The CDR3 runs to 12 residues. The CDR3 region has the DNA TGTGCCAGCAGCACCCCCTACAATGAGCAGTTCTTC. This translates into CASSTPYNEQFF.

The genes are TRBV27 and TRBJ1-1; D not resolved. Trimming removed 6 bases at V and 3 bases at J, with 17 bases between. Germline CDR1 and CDR2: MNHEY and SMNVEV (reference sequence). The CDR3 has 15 amino acids. Here the CDR3 reads CASSPGGFWDTEAFF. The DNA of the CDR3 is TGTGCCAGCAGCCCCGGAGGGTTCTGGGACACTGAAGCTTTCTTT.

This clonotype occurred a few times. CDR3 DNA sequence: TGTGCCAGCAGACCCCTAGGGGACGAGCAGTACTTC. Translation: CASRPLGDEQYF. The J gene is TRBJ2-7, the V gene TRBV6-1; D is perhaps TRBD1 (5 bases). The CDR3 is made up of 12 amino acids. Germline CDR1 and CDR2: MNHNS and SASEGT. The germline V and J ends were trimmed by 6 bases and 5 bases, with 11 bases remaining between them.

This clonotype has just one count. This chain's CDR3 is CSARVGSGGLLETQYF. CDR3 nucleotides: TGCAGTGCTAGAGTAGGCAGCGGGGGGCTGCTTGAGACCCAGTACTTC. V and J are TRBV20-1 and TRBJ2-5; 9 bases align to TRBD2. The CDR3 consists of 16 residues. V shed 1 base, J shed 5 bases, and the junction held 11 bases outside the gene matches. Germline values: CDR1 DFQATT, CDR2 SNEGSKA (reference sequence).

This clonotype turned up a few times. V gene TRBV7-6 combines with J gene TRBJ2-6; D is undetermined. Trimming took off 5 bases at V and 4 bases at J, with 15 bases between the two ends. The CDR3 has 16 amino acids. CDR1 and CDR2 (germline): SGHVS, FNYEAQ. CDR3 sequence reads: CASSLFGVAGANVLTF. Here the CDR3 DNA reads TGTGCCAGCAGCCTTTTTGGGGTAGCCGGGGCCAACGTCCTGACTTTC.

Points on this clonotype: An end of the junction does not agree with germline; a read error may underlie this. The chain uses TRBV12-3 or TRBV12-4 and TRBJ1-5; 7 positions agree with TRBD1. There are 15 residues in the CDR3. This CDR3 reads CASSQGGFGNKPQHF. The CDR3, as DNA: TGTGCCAGCAGCCAGGGGGGTTTTGGCAATAAGCCCCAGCATTTT.

This chain uses TRBV6-1 with TRBJ2-5; D is uncertain. V was pared by 7 bases and J by 0 bases, with 12 bases between. The germline V gene has CDR1 MNHNS and CDR2 SASEGT. The CDR3 runs to 14 residues. The CDR3 DNA is TGTGCCAGCACCCATTTGGCGTACCAAGAGACCCAGTACTTC. Translating it yields CASTHLAYQETQYF.

This chain links TRBV27 with TRBJ2-1, with 8 bases aligning to TRBD1. J was trimmed by 5 bases and V by 0 bases; bases with no gene match: 3. This CDR3 region has 15 residues. Germline CDR1 and CDR2: MNHEY and SMNVEV (reference sequence). CDR3 residues: CASSLSGQGDNEQFF. CDR3 nucleotides: TGTGCCAGCAGTTTATCAGGACAGGGTGACAATGAGCAGTTCTTC.

This clonotype was detected only a few times. The genes are TRBV6-1 and TRBJ1-1; D gene ambiguous. Germline V gives CDR1 MNHNS, CDR2 SASEGT. V dropped 6 bases and J dropped 9 bases, with 11 bases sitting between them. This CDR3 spans 11 amino acids. The CDR3 region has the DNA TGTGCCAGCAGGTCTGGTTCTAAAGCTTTCTTT. Its protein product is CASRSGSKAFF.

The DNA of the CDR3 is TGTGCCAGCAGAGAGTTAGTAGTGGGGGAACAGGACACCGGGGAGCTGTTTTTT. Translation: CASRELVVGEQDTGELFF. The chain uses TRBV6-5 and TRBJ2-2, with D possibly called TRBD1 or TRBD2 (5 bases each). The CDR3 loop spans 18 amino acids. From germline, CDR1 is MNHEY and CDR2 SVGAGI. V was clipped by 6 bases and J by 3 bases, with 23 bases between them.

The CDR3 coding sequence is TGTGCCAGCAGGCATTCTAGCGGGGGGGAAACAGATACGCAGTATTTT. Residues: CASRHSSGGETDTQYF. V and J are TRBV7-8 and TRBJ2-3, with 12 bases identical to TRBD2. The CDR3 length is 16 residues. The germline V gene has CDR1 SGHVS and CDR2 FQNEAQ. V was pared by 6 bases and J by 3 bases, with 7 bases of the junction left unmatched.

V gene TRBV7-9 combines with J gene TRBJ1-1, with D possibly matching TRBD1 (5 bases). This CDR3 is built from 15 residues. V lost 5 bases to trimming and J lost 3 bases, with 16 bases between them. Germline CDR1 and CDR2: SEHNR and FQNEAQ (reference sequence). Written as DNA, the CDR3 is TGTGCCAGCAGCCCAAGGGACGGATCCTACACTGAAGCTTTCTTT. It encodes CASSPRDGSYTEAFF. The full variable domain, rest sourced from reference TRBV7-9 and TRBJ1-1, is DTGVSQNPRHKITKRGQNVTFRCDPISEHNRLYWYRQTLGQGPEFLTYFQNEAQLEKSRLLSDRFSAERPKGSFSTLEIQRTEQGDSAMYLCASSPRDGSYTEAFFGQGTRLTVV.

The chain carries TRBV10-3 and TRBJ2-7, with 9 bases lining up with TRBD1. Germline assignment: CDR1 ENHRY and CDR2 SYGVKD. The CDR3 length is 15 residues. Unmatched junction bases numbered 6, after V lost 2 bases and J lost 4 bases. The CDR3 DNA is TGTGCCATCAGTGAGCAAGGGACAGGGTTTTACGAGCAGTACTTC. Translated, it gives CAISEQGTGFYEQYF.

The chain combines TRBV19 with TRBJ1-1; 10 nucleotides agree with TRBD1. The J segment lost 4 bases and the V segment lost 5 bases, leaving 4 bases of the junction unmatched. The germline V gene encodes CDR1 LNHDA and CDR2 SQIVND (reference sequence). This CDR3 spans 14 amino acids. CDR3 sequence: CASSDRDRGTEAFF. The CDR3, as DNA: TGTGCCAGTAGTGACCGGGACAGGGGCACTGAAGCTTTCTTT.

This clonotype has ten or more counts. The V gene is TRBV11-1, the J gene TRBJ1-6; 10 positions match TRBD1. This CDR3 is built from 17 residues. Looked up from germline, CDR1 is SGHAT and CDR2 is FQDESV (reference sequence). With V trimmed by 1 base and J by 9 bases, 9 bases remained unmatched. Here the CDR3 DNA reads TGTGCCAGCAGCTTAGGAATGACCGACAGGGGGCTTTCACCCCTCCACTTT. Protein product: CASSLGMTDRGLSPLHF.